The T cell receptor (beta chain) described here comes from a study of blood T cell repertoires in COVID-19 (dated by TCRdb to 2020 to 2022). Some background on the complete study: Samples covering the acute and convalescent phases of COVID-19 were provided by collaborators in the United States, Italy and Spain. Subjects who had been exposed to COVID-19, were actively infected with it, or had recovered from it provided the deeply sampled blood TCRbeta repertoires that made up the dataset. Samples came from the ongoing ImmuneRACE study (first 160 participants) plus 1,254 subjects from 6 global collaborators. The material from the prospective study consisted of cDNA or gDNA derived from T cells, B-cell-depleted T cells, or PBMCs. A de-identified subject ID, COVID-19 status, age in years and sex were almost always included in the sample metadata. The repertoires were released in a freely available public database intended as a resource for research on the immune response to SARS-CoV-2. HLA class I and class II types, where available, came from metadata supplied by the sample provider rather than from assay-based typing. Overall results and qualifications from the work: The quantity of clinical and demographic metadata differed by source and by participant and was supplied without curation.

This clone was counted a single time. This clone's antigen is unknown. Within one base of it there is no much larger clone, and no base qualities were kept. Participants in the prospective study were aged roughly 18 to 89 years, lived in 20 to 30 United States geographic areas, and enrolled through a virtual design. In the prospective study, participants were assigned to cohorts based on the clinical history participants reported in a screening survey and a study questionnaire. Recovered participants in ImmuneRACE Cohort 3 were defined as having two consecutive negative NP/OP PCR tests, clearance from a healthcare professional, or resolution of symptoms. In the prospective study, whole blood, serum and a nasopharyngeal or oropharyngeal swab were collected from each participant by mobile phlebotomists. Over a roughly 2-month period, participants in the prospective study had the option of providing additional blood draws and questionnaires. Blood samples from the prospective study were shipped frozen or at room temperature prior to DNA extraction.

TCRbeta CDR3 regions were amplified from genomic DNA by means of the immunoSEQ Assay, a bias-controlled multiplex PCR. Per the authors' processing: Within the assay, amplification of reference gene primers was used to estimate how many nucleated cells each sample contained. To quantify the absolute abundance of each unique TCRbeta CDR3 rearrangement, sequence reads were collapsed and filtered. For each sample, productive Simpson clonality was calculated as the square root of Simpson's diversity index across productive rearrangements. Held by TCRdb, this immuneACCESS table contains in-frame sequences only and omits some clones. Under half of the omission traces to an unresolved V gene where checked; the cause of the rest is unknown. V and J calls and clone size are as listed in that table; D and trimming were resolved from the DNA. The sample table lists about 190,000 clones, approximately 84% of them with a count of one. The ten largest clonotypes hold roughly 3.2% of the sample.

This TCR was recovered from a woman under 40 who had recovered from COVID-19. The material sequenced was PBMCs or T cells enriched from blood (not recorded which).

The CDR3 protein sequence reads: CAILGLEVENIQYF. The DNA reads as follows: TGCGCCATTCTGGGACTAGAAGTGGAAAACATTCAGTACTTC. Recombination joined TRBV23-1 with TRBJ2-4; 8 of the junction bases match TRBD2. TRBV23-1 counts as an open reading frame of uncertain function. Germline trimming: 10 bases from V, 5 bases from J; junction bases outside gene matches: 10. Counted from cysteine to phenylalanine, this CDR3 has 14 amino acids. Only the CDR3 region is kept as DNA, spanning 42 bases read in frame from base 1.